The 23 T cell receptor beta chains reported below all come from one sample, sequenced in a study of vaccination and CD4 T cells after COVID-19. Oncomine TCR Beta short-read sequencing was applied to DNA from cultured CD4+ T cells. TCRdb independently ran MiXCR on the PCR reads; one entry per CDR3 protein. The sample lists approximately 17,000 distinct CDR3 sequences; about three fifths were seen once. For these TCRs, the target antigens are not known. Treatment indicated: roughly 10-day PBMC culture with coronavirus spike peptide pools or control peptides (ViraFEST assay). The source was CD4+ T cells from blood, cultured in vitro, collected before SARS-CoV-2 vaccination. Receptors originate from a human donor who had recovered from COVID-19.

The chain joins TRBV6-2 or TRBV6-3 to TRBJ2-1; D tentatively reads TRBD1 or TRBD2 (5 bases each). From germline, CDR1 is MNHEY and CDR2 SVGEGT. CDR3 size: 15 residues. Trimming left V 6 bases short and J 4 bases short, with 16 bases between. The CDR3 region is CASSPPGPSYNEQFF. CDR3 DNA: TGTGCCAGCAGCCCTCCGGGACCCTCGTACAATGAGCAGTTCTTC.

The rearrangement links TRBV28 to TRBJ1-5; 7 nucleotides align to TRBD1. Germline CDR1 is MDHEN and CDR2 is SYDVKM. The CDR3 runs to 17 residues. After removal of 7 bases from V and 3 bases from J, the junction contained 15 bases not matched to a gene. The CDR3 bases are TGTGCCAGCACCACGTACCCGGGACAGCGGATCAATCAGCCCCAGCATTTT. Protein: CASTTYPGQRINQPQHF.

This clonotype was counted between two and nine times. The chain employs TRBV7-3 and TRBJ1-2; D is undetermined. V shed 1 base and J shed 3 bases, with 12 bases lying between them. Germline CDR1 SGHTA, CDR2 FQGTGA. The CDR3 loop spans 15 amino acids. In DNA, the CDR3 is TGTGCCAGCAGCTTAAGGGCCGAAGAAGACTATGGCTACACCTTC. Translating it yields CASSLRAEEDYGYTF.

This sequence joins TRBV6-1 and TRBJ1-4; weak D call: TRBD1 (6 bases). V lost 8 bases to trimming and J lost 3 bases, with 13 bases between them. The germline gives CDR1 MNHNS, CDR2 SASEGT. This CDR3 has 14 residues. The CDR3 DNA is TGTGCCAGCGGTGGGGGCGCGGCTAATGAAAAACTGTTTTTT. It is translated as CASGGGAANEKLFF.

The chain joins TRBV4-3 to TRBJ1-4; 7 bases agree with TRBD1. The V gene's germline CDR1 is LGHNA and CDR2 YSLEER. The CDR3 length is 15 residues. V was pared by 0 bases and J by 6 bases, with 4 bases of the junction left unmatched. The CDR3 spells CASSQETRGYEKLFF. The CDR3 DNA reads TGCGCCAGCAGCCAAGAAACCAGGGGGTATGAAAAACTGTTTTTT.

As regards this clonotype: One end of the junction does not line up with germline, which may come from a read error. CDR3 DNA: TGCAGTGCTACCCCGGGACAGGGGCTCTACGAGCAGTACTTT. Translated, it gives CSATPGQGLYEQYF. The chain links TRBV20-1 to TRBJ2-7; TRBD1 aligns across 10 bases. The CDR3 loop spans 14 amino acids. Looked up from germline, CDR1 is DFQATT and CDR2 is SNEGSKA (reference sequence).

This chain connects TRBV2 to TRBJ1-6; 7 nucleotides agree with TRBD1. The V segment lost 8 bases and the J segment 4 bases; nucleotides outside the gene matches: 11. Looked up from germline, CDR1 is SNHLY and CDR2 is FYNNEI. The CDR3 covers 16 residues. The CDR3 reads CASLRDRTVYNSPLHF. In nucleotides, the CDR3 is TGTGCCAGCCTAAGGGACAGAACCGTTTATAATTCACCCCTCCACTTT.

This chain links TRBV7-6 with TRBJ2-1; D tentatively fits TRBD1 or TRBD2 (5 bases each). V gave up 1 base and J gave up 6 bases, with 13 bases separating them. The germline gives CDR1 SGHVS, CDR2 FNYEAQ. The CDR3 spans 15 residues. The CDR3 bases are TGTGCCAGCAGCTTAGGCGGGCCGAGGGGCAATGAGCAGTTCTTC. Translation: CASSLGGPRGNEQFF.

The rearrangement links TRBV7-3 to TRBJ1-1, with 9 bases fitting TRBD1. Germline CDR1 reads SGHTA; CDR2 reads FQGTGA. The V and J ends lost 5 bases and 1 base, in that order; junction bases with no gene match: 2. The CDR3 length is 14 residues. The CDR3 reads CASSVTGGNTEAFF. The CDR3 nucleotides read TGTGCCAGCAGCGTGACAGGGGGGAACACTGAAGCTTTCTTT.

The chain has TRBV27 and TRBJ2-7; perhaps TRBD2 as D (5 bases). The V gene's germline CDR1 is MNHEY and CDR2 SMNVEV (reference sequence). V was clipped by 3 bases and J by 6 bases, with 12 bases between them. The CDR3 totals 13 residues. CDR3 in amino acids: CASSFGGPGEQYF. The DNA of the CDR3 is TGTGCCAGCAGTTTTGGAGGACCAGGCGAGCAGTACTTC.

V is TRBV15 and J is TRBJ2-6, with D possibly TRBD1 on 5 matching bases. Per the germline V gene, CDR1 is LNHNV and CDR2 is YYDKDF (reference sequence). The CDR3 is made up of 16 amino acids. V shed 1 base and J shed 0 bases, with 7 bases lying between them. CDR3 bases: TGTGCCACCAGCAGAGGGGGCGACTCTGGGGCCAACGTCCTGACTTTC. This codes for CATSRGGDSGANVLTF.

This clonotype was observed a few times. The chain combines TRBV7-8 with TRBJ1-6, with a weak D call TRBD1 (5 bases). The CDR3 has 15 amino acids. The germline V gene has CDR1 SGHVS and CDR2 FQNEAQ. The V end lost 5 bases, the J end lost 4 bases, and 12 bases lay between the germline ends. In DNA form, the CDR3 reads TGTGCCAGCAGCCGTAGACAGTCTTATAATTCACCCCTCCACTTT. Translated, it gives CASSRRQSYNSPLHF.

In this sample, this clonotype turned up once. The rearrangement uses TRBV18 and TRBJ2-5; TRBD1 matches 10 bases. Looked up from germline, CDR1 is KGHSH and CDR2 is LQKENI. The CDR3 length is 14 residues. Trimming cost V 4 bases and J 6 bases; bases outside gene matches: 5. The CDR3: CASSQRDRGKTQYF. DNA of the CDR3: TGTGCCAGCTCACAACGGGACAGGGGAAAGACCCAGTACTTC.

The chain employs TRBV6-1 and TRBJ2-7, with TRBD2 matching 11 bases. Unmatched junction bases numbered 11, after V lost 7 bases and J lost 9 bases. The germline V gene encodes CDR1 MNHNS and CDR2 SASEGT. This CDR3 spans 14 amino acids. This CDR3 reads CASNLAGGRPLQYF. CDR3 DNA sequence: TGTGCCAGCAATTTAGCGGGAGGGAGGCCTTTGCAGTACTTC.

The chain is built from TRBV6-1 and TRBJ2-7; the match to TRBD2 covers 7 bases. CDR1 and CDR2 (germline): MNHNS, SASEGT. Germline trimming cut 6 bases from V and 3 bases from J; bases unmatched to any gene: 11. The length of the CDR3 is 15 residues. Here the CDR3 DNA reads TGTGCCAGCAGGGAGCGGGGCGCCGCCCTCTACGAGCAGTACTTC. Residues: CASRERGAALYEQYF.

This clonotype appeared a few times. The chain links TRBV24-1 to TRBJ2-3, with TRBD2 as a possible D gene (5 bases). Deletions cut 6 bases from V and 6 bases from J, with 12 bases between. This CDR3 contains 13 residues. Germline lookup yields CDR1 KGHDR and CDR2 SFDVKD. The CDR3 region has the DNA TGTGCCACCAGTCCAGCGGTCCGGGATACGCAGTATTTT. Its translation: CATSPAVRDTQYF.

This clonotype showed up just a few times. DNA of the CDR3: TGTGCCAGCAGTGATCGGCAGGCTAACAATCAGCCCCAGCATTTT. Encoded protein: CASSDRQANNQPQHF. The chain carries TRBV2 and TRBJ1-5; D not resolved. The CDR3 is made up of 15 amino acids. The germline V and J ends were trimmed by 3 bases and 3 bases, with 12 bases remaining between them. Germline loops: CDR1 SNHLY, CDR2 FYNNEI. The full variable domain, its missing parts supplied by reference TRBV2 and TRBJ1-5, is EPEVTQTPSHQVTQMGQEVILRCVPISNHLYFYWYRQILGQKVEFLVSFYNNEISEKSEIFDDQFSVERPDGSNFTLKIRSTKLEDSAMYFCASSDRQANNQPQHFGDGTRLSIL.

The chain recombines TRBV20-1 with TRBJ2-1; 10 bases are a match to TRBD1. The CDR3 extends over 15 amino acids. The germline CDR1 and CDR2 sequences are DFQATT and SNEGSKA (reference sequence). Losses at the gene ends were 0 bases for V and 6 bases for J; bases not matched to a gene: 5. The CDR3 sequence: CSARDGQGDFNEQFF. The CDR3 region has the DNA TGCAGTGCTAGAGACGGACAGGGGGATTTCAATGAGCAGTTCTTC.

For the CDR3, the DNA is TGCGCCAGCAGCTTAACCACTAGCAGACTAAGCACAGATACGCAGTATTTT. Translation: CASSLTTSRLSTDTQYF. The rearrangement joins TRBV5-1 to TRBJ2-3; D might be TRBD2 (6 bases). The CDR3 covers 17 residues. The germline V and J ends were trimmed by 2 bases and 0 bases, with 16 bases remaining between them. Germline CDR1 is SGHRS and CDR2 is YFSETQ.

This chain joins TRBV7-9 and TRBJ2-1, with D uncertain. The CDR3 length is 13 residues. Looked up from germline, CDR1 is SEHNR and CDR2 is FQNEAQ (reference sequence). Trimming cost V 4 bases and J 12 bases, with 16 bases left between them. The CDR3 sequence is CASSSTQGQRQFF. For the CDR3, the DNA is TGTGCCAGCAGCTCCACCCAAGGGCAGCGGCAGTTCTTC. Full variable domain (rest looked up from reference TRBV7-9 and TRBJ2-1): DTGVSQNPRHKITKRGQNVTFRCDPISEHNRLYWYRQTLGQGPEFLTYFQNEAQLEKSRLLSDRFSAERPKGSFSTLEIQRTEQGDSAMYLCASSSTQGQRQFFGPGTRLTVL.

This clonotype has a single count. V and J are TRBV10-3 and TRBJ2-3; 11 bases line up with TRBD2. CDR3 length: 17 residues. Germline values: CDR1 ENHRY, CDR2 SYGVKD. The V and J ends lost 6 bases and 2 bases, in that order; junction bases with no gene match: 10. DNA of the CDR3: TGTGCCATCAGCGGCAGCGGGACTAGCGGCACCACAGATACGCAGTATTTT. It specifies CAISGSGTSGTTDTQYF.

The rearrangement uses TRBV5-1 and TRBJ1-5; the match to TRBD1 covers 9 bases. Per the germline V gene, CDR1 is SGHRS and CDR2 is YFSETQ. The CDR3 sequence is 15 residues long. V lost 0 bases to trimming and J lost 4 bases; unmatched junction nucleotides: 2. The CDR3 region is CASSLDGQGNQPQHF. The CDR3 nucleotides are TGCGCCAGCAGCTTGGATGGACAGGGGAATCAGCCCCAGCATTTT.

The chain recombines TRBV7-9 with TRBJ2-7, with TRBD2 identical over 7 bases. Germline V gene data show CDR1 as SEHNR and CDR2 as FQNEAQ (reference sequence). J gave up 3 bases and V 4 bases, and 6 bases lay outside the gene matches. This CDR3 contains 14 residues. The CDR3 bases are TGTGCCAGCAGCTCCGCGACTAGCAACTACGAGCAGTACTTC. Its protein product is CASSSATSNYEQYF. Filled out from reference TRBV7-9 and TRBJ2-7, the complete variable domain reads DTGVSQNPRHKITKRGQNVTFRCDPISEHNRLYWYRQTLGQGPEFLTYFQNEAQLEKSRLLSDRFSAERPKGSFSTLEIQRTEQGDSAMYLCASSSATSNYEQYFGPGTRLTVT.